This TCR beta chain derives from a study of control samples from healthy donors and cancer patients. CDR1 is MNHEY and CDR2 is SMNVEV in the germline V gene (reference sequence). Trimming left V 5 bases short and J 4 bases short, with 12 bases between. The CDR3 consists of 13 residues. This table comes from immunoSEQ multiplex PCR, and its TCRdb copy is limited to in-frame clones, with some not included. Of 120,000 to 150,000 clones in the sample, just under 95% were seen once. The chain carries TRBV27 and TRBJ2-7; weak D call: TRBD1 (6 bases). The origin of this receptor is a man aged 25-45 years in good health. The sequencing input was blood. CDR3: CASSINTGYEQYF. The CDR3 bases are TGTGCCAGCAGTATTAATACAGGGTACGAGCAGTACTTC.